This T cell receptor beta chain was identified in a study of OX40 agonist ivuxolimab in advanced cancers. Data came from immunoSEQ multiplex PCR; TCRdb stores just in-frame clones and leaves some out. The sample shows tens of thousands of clones, around 83% of them seen only once. Per the germline V gene, CDR1 is SNHLY and CDR2 is FYNNEI. CDR3 length: 14 residues. The V segment lost 6 bases and the J segment 6 bases; nucleotides outside the gene matches: 10. This specimen was CD4+ or CD8+ T cells sorted from blood, taken in a trial of the OX40 agonist ivuxolimab. The sequence derives from an adult with an advanced solid tumor such as melanoma, head and neck, liver or kidney cancer. The gene calls are TRBV2 and TRBJ2-7, with 8 bases fitting TRBD2. The CDR3 sequence is CASRGDYRGGEQYF. The CDR3 DNA reads as TGTGCCAGCAGAGGGGACTACCGGGGGGGCGAGCAGTACTTC.